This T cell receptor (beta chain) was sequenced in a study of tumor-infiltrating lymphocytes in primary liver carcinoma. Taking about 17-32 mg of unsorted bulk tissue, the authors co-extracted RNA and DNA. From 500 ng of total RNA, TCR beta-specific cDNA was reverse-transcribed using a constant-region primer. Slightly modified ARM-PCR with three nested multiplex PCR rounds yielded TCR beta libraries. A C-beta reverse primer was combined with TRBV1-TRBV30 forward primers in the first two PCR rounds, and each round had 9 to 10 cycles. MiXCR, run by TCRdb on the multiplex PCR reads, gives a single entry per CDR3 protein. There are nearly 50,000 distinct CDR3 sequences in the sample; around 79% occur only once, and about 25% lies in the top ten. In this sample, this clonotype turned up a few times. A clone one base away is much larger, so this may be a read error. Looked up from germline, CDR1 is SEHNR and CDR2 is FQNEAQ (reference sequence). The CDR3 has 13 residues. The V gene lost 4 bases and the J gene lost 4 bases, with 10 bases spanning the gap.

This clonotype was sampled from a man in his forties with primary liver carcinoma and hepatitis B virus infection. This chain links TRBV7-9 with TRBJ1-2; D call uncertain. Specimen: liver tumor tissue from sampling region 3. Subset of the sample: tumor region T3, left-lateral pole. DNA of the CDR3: TGTGCCAGCAGCTCAGATGTGGCCTATGGCTACACCTTC. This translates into CASSSDVAYGYTF.